These 8 T cell receptor beta chains came from one sample sequenced in a study of cytomegalovirus exposure and HLA in healthy donors. Libraries were prepared by immunoSEQ multiplex PCR; TCRdb keeps only in-frame clonotypes and omits some of them. Of just over 65,000 clones in the sample, approximately 97% were seen once. Sequencing was performed on PBMCs. The receptors originated from a woman between 18 and 29 years old in good health and CMV-seropositive.

The chain links TRBV6-6 to TRBJ1-5; 7 bases fit TRBD1. The CDR3 totals 15 residues. Unmatched junction bases numbered 5, after V lost 6 bases and J lost 0 bases. Germline values: CDR1 MNHNY, CDR2 SVGAGI (reference sequence). DNA for the CDR3: TGTGCCAGCAGGGGGACAGCCTATAGCAATCAGCCCCAGCATTTT. Amino acids: CASRGTAYSNQPQHF.

The chain couples TRBV5-1 to TRBJ1-2; tentatively, D is TRBD1 (5 bases). This CDR3 has 16 amino acids. The germline V gene has CDR1 SGHRS and CDR2 YFSETQ. Trimming removed 4 bases at V and 3 bases at J, with 19 bases between. This CDR3 is CASSRGEGGAHYGYTF. CDR3 coding DNA: TGCGCCAGCAGCCGCGGGGAGGGAGGGGCACACTATGGCTACACCTTC.

The chain carries TRBV28 and TRBJ1-1; possibly TRBD1 for D (5 bases). The CDR3 consists of 15 residues. V was pared by 2 bases and J by 0 bases, with 10 bases between. Germline V gene sequence: CDR1 MDHEN, CDR2 SYDVKM. The CDR3 spells CASSLPRVMNTEAFF. The CDR3 DNA is TGTGCCAGCAGTTTACCCAGGGTAATGAACACTGAAGCTTTCTTT. The full variable domain, in which reference TRBV28 and TRBJ1-1 provide the parts outside the CDR3, is DVKVTQSSRYLVKRTGEKVFLECVQDMDHENMFWYRQDPGLGLRLIYFSYDVKMKEKGDIPEGYSVSREKKERFSLILESASTNQTSMYLCASSLPRVMNTEAFFGQGTRLTVV.

This clone appeared a single time. The J gene is TRBJ1-2, the V gene TRBV30; possible D gene TRBD1, 6 bases. In germline, CDR1 is GTSNPN, CDR2 SVGIG (reference sequence). The CDR3 is 14 amino acids. V was cut by 1 base and J by 6 bases, with 15 bases left in between. The CDR3 is CAWSGDTGIHGYTF. The CDR3 bases are TGTGCCTGGAGTGGGGATACAGGGATCCATGGCTACACCTTC. Combining the CDR3 with reference TRBV30 and TRBJ1-2 gives the whole variable domain SQTIHQWPATLVQPVGSPLSLECTVEGTSNPNLYWYRQAAGRGLQLLFYSVGIGQISSEVPQNLSASRPQDRQFILSSKKLLLSDSGFYLCAWSGDTGIHGYTFGSGTRLTVV.

The V and J genes are TRBV7-9 and TRBJ2-3, with TRBD2 matching 12 bases. Looked up from germline, CDR1 is SEHNR and CDR2 is FQNEAQ (reference sequence). V was pared by 4 bases and J by 2 bases, with 7 bases of the junction left unmatched. This CDR3 is built from 17 residues. The CDR3 region is CASSSRTSGEITDTQYF. CDR3 in DNA: TGTGCCAGCAGCTCTAGGACTAGCGGGGAAATCACAGATACGCAGTATTTT.

This chain connects TRBV6-1 to TRBJ1-1; D is ambiguous. The CDR3 contains 14 residues. Trimming removed 2 bases from V and 6 bases from J, with 13 bases in between. CDR1 is MNHNS, CDR2 SASEGT, per germline. CDR3 sequence: CASSEPGSSSEAFF. Written as DNA, the CDR3 is TGTGCCAGCAGTGAACCCGGTTCGTCCTCTGAAGCTTTCTTT.

This sequence joins TRBV6-1 and TRBJ2-7, with TRBD2 identical over 10 bases. V gave up 7 bases and J gave up 3 bases; unmatched junction bases: 9. The CDR3 contains 15 residues. Germline CDR1 and CDR2: MNHNS and SASEGT. This chain's CDR3 is CASIYPSGSIYEQYF. The CDR3 region has the DNA TGTGCCAGCATCTATCCTAGCGGGAGTATCTACGAGCAGTACTTC.

This clone was seen just once. The rearrangement joins TRBV30 to TRBJ2-7, with 10 bases lining up with TRBD2. V gave up 5 bases and J gave up 5 bases; unmatched junction bases: 6. CDR1 is GTSNPN and CDR2 is SVGIG in the germline V gene (reference sequence). This CDR3 comprises 13 residues. Written as DNA, the CDR3 is TGTGCCTGGGCCGGGACTAGCGTTGACGAGCAGTACTTC. Its translation: CAWAGTSVDEQYF.